What follows describes a single T cell receptor (beta chain). The data were taken from a study of blood T cells in healthy people across ages. Together with a sample-barcoded 5' primer, a J-beta primer mix was included in a second PCR lasting roughly 6 to 12 cycles. Researchers report that a template-switch adaptor with 12 random nucleotides tagged each cDNA molecule. In TCRdb, the 5' RACE reads were re-called with MiXCR into one record per CDR3 protein. Here the sample spans about 800,000 distinct CDR3 sequences, roughly 25% being singletons. This CDR3 comprises 15 residues. Germline values: CDR1 LGHNA, CDR2 YSLEER. V was cut by 0 bases and J by 5 bases, with 13 bases left in between. In addition, the sample was reused for a study of T cells of mothers and their children. As that study records: In each mother, TCR beta CDR3 reads exceeded 9.5 million; in each child, they numbered 2.5 million to 3.5 million.

This sequence was found in a boy aged 10-17 years in good health. Sequences were obtained from blood. The chain joins TRBV4-3 to TRBJ2-5, with no clear D. The CDR3 region has the DNA TGCGCCAGCAGCCAAGATCGTTATAAGTGGGAGACCCAGTACTTC. This translates into CASSQDRYKWETQYF.